Listed here are 9 T cell receptor beta chains from one sample, sequenced in a study of blood T cell repertoires in COVID-19. The protocol was immunoSEQ multiplex PCR, while the TCRdb copy is restricted to in-frame clones and leaves out a portion. The data contain 110,000 or so clones, just under 90% of them singletons. Sequencing was performed on peripheral blood. These receptors were taken from a woman in her fifties or sixties with acute or convalescent COVID-19.

This clone showed up just once. The gene calls are TRBV19 and TRBJ1-1; D is unresolved. V was pared by 6 bases and J by 4 bases, with 15 bases between. This CDR3 contains 14 residues. The germline V gene has CDR1 LNHDA and CDR2 SQIVND (reference sequence). CDR3 sequence: CASRKSVEGTEAFF. CDR3 bases: TGTGCCAGTAGAAAGTCGGTTGAGGGCACTGAAGCTTTCTTT.

This clone was found once. The CDR3 nucleotides read TGTGCTAGTGGTTTGGCTCAACCACTCTATGGCTACACCTTC. Translating gives CASGLAQPLYGYTF. The chain has TRBV12-5 and TRBJ1-2; D is uncertain. The ends were cut back, 1 base at V and 4 bases at J, with 10 bases in the middle. The CDR3 is made up of 14 amino acids. From germline, CDR1 is LGHNT and CDR2 FRNRAP.

There are a few counts of this clone. The chain combines TRBV19 with TRBJ1-5, with 10 bases aligning to TRBD1. With V trimmed by 2 bases and J by 6 bases, 4 bases remained unmatched. Germline CDR1 and CDR2: LNHDA and SQIVND (reference sequence). The CDR3 is 15 residues long. The CDR3: CASSISDRGLQPQHF. The DNA of the CDR3 is TGTGCCAGTAGTATATCTGACAGGGGGCTTCAGCCCCAGCATTTT.

V and J are TRBV18 and TRBJ1-1, with TRBD1 as a possible D gene (5 bases). V was shortened by 3 bases and J by 5 bases, with 16 bases between the two germline ends. Per germline, CDR1 KGHSH and CDR2 LQKENI. The CDR3 is made up of 15 amino acids. CDR3 in amino acids: CASSPPGRGGTEAFF. DNA of the CDR3: TGTGCCAGCTCACCCCCGGGACGGGGGGGGACTGAAGCTTTCTTT. The full variable domain, completed using reference TRBV18 and TRBJ1-1, is NAGVMQNPRHLVRRRGQEARLRCSPMKGHSHVYWYRQLPEEGLKFMVYLQKENIIDESGMPKERFSAEFPKEGPSILRIQQVVRGDSAAYFCASSPPGRGGTEAFFGQGTRLTVV.

CDR3 protein: CASSVGSGGDTGELFF. The CDR3 region has the DNA TGTGCCAGCAGCGTAGGTTCAGGAGGGGACACCGGGGAGCTGTTTTTT. V usage is TRBV9 and J usage is TRBJ2-2; a possible D gene is TRBD2 (6 bases). Trimming took 0 bases from V and 3 from J, leaving 12 bases between them. Germline CDR1 and CDR2: SGDLS and YYNGEE. The CDR3 sequence is 16 residues long. The whole variable domain, filled in from reference TRBV9 and TRBJ2-2, reads DSGVTQTPKHLITATGQRVTLRCSPRSGDLSVYWYQQSLDQGLQFLIQYYNGEERAKGNILERFSAQQFPDLHSELNLSSLELGDSALYFCASSVGSGGDTGELFFGEGSRLTVL.

The table lists this clone with a few counts. For the CDR3, the DNA is TGTGCCAGCTCGACGGGACAGAACACTGAAGCTTTCTTT. This codes for CASSTGQNTEAFF. The V call is TRBV7-9, the J call TRBJ1-1; TRBD1 is a possible D gene (6 bases). Germline CDR1 reads SEHNR; CDR2 reads FQNEAQ (reference sequence). Trimming took off 8 bases at V and 1 base at J, with 11 bases between the two ends. This CDR3 is built from 13 residues.

This clone appeared a single time. The chain has TRBV3-1 (or the pseudogene TRBV3-2) and TRBJ2-7, with a weak D call TRBD2 (6 bases). Germline CDR1 LGHDT, CDR2 YNNKEL (reference sequence). This CDR3 is 14 amino acids long. Trimming took 0 bases from V and 6 from J, leaving 12 bases between them. The CDR3 here is CASSQDPTSFEQYF. Written as DNA, the CDR3 is TGTGCCAGCAGCCAAGACCCGACTAGTTTCGAGCAGTACTTC.

This clone showed up just once. V gene TRBV9 combines with J gene TRBJ1-1; D unclear. CDR3 size: 14 residues. The V end lost 2 bases, the J end lost 1 base, and 9 bases lay between the germline ends. Germline V gene lookup returns CDR1 SGDLS and CDR2 YYNGEE. The CDR3 here is CASSVGLTNTEAFF. CDR3 DNA sequence: TGTGCCAGCAGCGTTGGACTTACGAACACTGAAGCTTTCTTT.

The V gene is TRBV7-3, the J gene TRBJ2-2; 7 bases are a match to TRBD1. Trimming at V came to 5 bases and at J to 4 bases, leaving 16 bases not matched to a gene. There are 18 residues in the CDR3. Germline V gene sequence: CDR1 SGHTA, CDR2 FQGTGA. The CDR3 nucleotides read TGTGCCAGCAGCCCTCAAGAACAGGGGATTACACTCACCGGGGAGCTGTTTTTT. Translated, it gives CASSPQEQGITLTGELFF.